A single sample is the source of the 14 T cell receptor beta chains below, sequenced in a study of CD8 T cells in Susac syndrome. A quantity of about 0.45 to 1 ug RNA underwent reverse transcription using random hexamers. In TCRdb, the immunoSEQ multiplex PCR reads were re-called with MiXCR into one record per CDR3 protein. Among some 130,000 distinct CDR3 sequences listed, 95% were seen once. The sequencing input was CD8+ T cells from PBMCs. The receptors derive from a human donor with Susac syndrome.

This clonotype was detected a few times. The chain recombines TRBV7-9 with TRBJ2-7, with 7 nucleotides matching TRBD1. With V trimmed by 6 bases and J by 1 base, 3 bases remained unmatched. This CDR3 contains 13 residues. CDR1 is SEHNR, CDR2 FQNEAQ, per germline (reference sequence). In nucleotides, the CDR3 is TGTGCCAGCAGTTCGGGACAGTCCTACGAGCAGTACTTC. Its translation is CASSSGQSYEQYF.

The genes are TRBV5-8 and TRBJ2-5; D is ambiguous. From germline, CDR1 is SGHTS and CDR2 YDEGEE. The CDR3 is made up of 15 amino acids. V was trimmed by 3 bases and J by 5 bases, leaving 17 bases between them. This chain's CDR3 is CASSSGTRDAETQYF. In DNA form, the CDR3 reads TGTGCCAGCAGCTCGGGCACGCGCGATGCCGAGACCCAGTACTTC. The complete variable domain, with remaining parts taken from reference TRBV5-8 and TRBJ2-5, reads EAGVTQSPTHLIKTRGQQATLRCSPISGHTSVYWYQQALGLGLQFLLWYDEGEERNRGNFPPRFSGRQFPNYSSELNVNALELEDSALYLCASSSGTRDAETQYFGPGTRLLVL.

CDR3 sequence (DNA): TGTGCCACCAGTGATTTTGCCCGAGATACGCAGTATTTT. It translates to CATSDFARDTQYF. This rearrangement joins TRBV24-1 to TRBJ2-3; the D is unclear. CDR3 length: 13 amino acids. The germline V and J ends were trimmed by 1 base and 5 bases, with 6 bases remaining between them. CDR1 and CDR2 from the germline V gene are KGHDR and SFDVKD.

This clonotype was recorded once. The chain uses TRBV27 and TRBJ1-1; D might be TRBD1 (5 bases). From germline, CDR1 is MNHEY and CDR2 SMNVEV (reference sequence). The ends were cut back, 3 bases at V and 5 bases at J, with 16 bases in the middle. This CDR3 has 15 residues. CDR3 nucleotides: TGTGCCAGCAGTTTGGCCGGGCAGGGTGGTACTGAAGCTTTCTTT. Amino acids: CASSLAGQGGTEAFF.

The chain joins TRBV5-1 to TRBJ1-4, with D unclear. With 3 bases removed from V and 0 bases from J, the gap between germline ends came to 12 bases. The CDR3 is made up of 16 amino acids. Germline lookup yields CDR1 SGHRS and CDR2 YFSETQ. CDR3 sequence (DNA): TGCGCCAGCAGCTCGGATCGGTCGGCAACTAATGAAAAACTGTTTTTT. Amino acid sequence: CASSSDRSATNEKLFF.

The chain links TRBV6-6 to TRBJ2-3, with TRBD2 identical over 7 bases. CDR1 is MNHNY, CDR2 SVGAGI, per germline (reference sequence). This CDR3 comprises 15 residues. Trimming removed 2 bases from V and 4 bases from J; junction bases left unmatched: 6. CDR3 residues: CASSYDAGVADTQYF. DNA for the CDR3: TGTGCCAGCAGTTACGATGCGGGAGTGGCAGATACGCAGTATTTT.

The chain employs TRBV4-1 and TRBJ1-1; D gene uncertain. V was pared by 4 bases and J by 6 bases, with 12 bases between. Per the germline V gene, CDR1 is MGHRA and CDR2 is YSYEKL. The CDR3 has 13 residues. The CDR3 sequence is CASSPPDEPEAFF. CDR3 bases: TGCGCCAGCAGCCCACCCGATGAGCCTGAAGCTTTCTTT.

The J gene is TRBJ1-4, the V gene TRBV4-1; D ambiguous. Germline values: CDR1 MGHRA, CDR2 YSYEKL. The V and J ends lost 0 bases and 5 bases respectively, with 4 bases between them. This CDR3 contains 13 residues. The CDR3 is CASSQEGNEKLFF. CDR3 DNA: TGCGCCAGCAGCCAAGAGGGGAATGAAAAACTGTTTTTT.

In its sample, this clonotype was seen a few times. This rearrangement joins TRBV27 to TRBJ2-3; no firm D call. CDR3 size: 12 residues. CDR1 MNHEY and CDR2 SMNVEV come from the germline V gene (reference sequence). Trimming removed 1 base from V and 5 bases from J, with 4 bases in between. CDR3 loop: CASSLLGDTQYF. In nucleotides, the CDR3 is TGTGCCAGCAGTTTATTGGGAGATACGCAGTATTTT.

This chain links TRBV20-1 with TRBJ2-2, with TRBD2 matching 10 bases. V dropped 3 bases and J dropped 2; count of bases not matched to a gene: 6. This CDR3 is built from 16 residues. Germline CDR1 reads DFQATT; CDR2 reads SNEGSKA (reference sequence). CDR3 protein: CSASVLAGQNTGELFF. The DNA of the CDR3 is TGCAGTGCTAGCGTACTAGCGGGACAAAACACCGGGGAGCTGTTTTTT.

The V gene is TRBV10-3, the J gene TRBJ2-3; 8 nucleotides match TRBD2. V shed 6 bases and J 3 bases; nucleotides not matched to a gene: 11. From germline, CDR1 is ENHRY and CDR2 SYGVKD. CDR3 length equals 16 residues. CDR3 DNA: TGTGCCATCAGCCCGTTCAGCGGGAGAACTACAGATACGCAGTATTTT. It translates to CAISPFSGRTTDTQYF.

This chain connects TRBV12-3 or TRBV12-4 to TRBJ2-1; 9 bases fit TRBD1. This CDR3 comprises 15 residues. V shed 6 bases and J 3 bases; nucleotides not matched to a gene: 6. This CDR3 reads CASSPDRGVYNEQFF. CDR3 DNA: TGTGCCAGCAGCCCTGACAGGGGGGTCTACAATGAGCAGTTCTTC.

CDR3 in amino acids: CASSQDRVVTDTQYF. The CDR3 DNA reads TGCGCCAGCAGCCAGGACAGGGTGGTCACAGATACGCAGTATTTT. The chain recombines TRBV4-1 with TRBJ2-3; 8 bases are a match to TRBD1. The ends lost 3 bases at V and 2 bases at J; junction bases unmatched: 4. Germline-derived CDR1 and CDR2 are MGHRA and YSYEKL. This CDR3 is 15 amino acids long.

The genes are TRBV7-4 and TRBJ2-3, with D tentatively TRBD1 (5 bases). The CDR3 has 13 amino acids. Per the germline V gene, CDR1 is SGHVT and CDR2 is SQSDAQ. The V end was cut by 5 bases, the J end by 5 bases, with 11 bases between. CDR3 in amino acids: CASSGKGEDTQYF. The CDR3 coding sequence is TGTGCCAGCAGCGGCAAAGGGGAAGATACGCAGTATTTT.